The entry that follows covers one T cell receptor (beta chain) sequence. These data are taken from a study of T cell changes during pregnancy in multiple sclerosis. Assay: immunoSEQ multiplex PCR; the TCRdb copy retains only in-frame clones and omits some. Of about 120,000 clones listed, 90% to 95% are singletons. V was trimmed by 1 base and J by 1 base, leaving 10 bases between them. Germline CDR1 reads LGHNA; CDR2 reads YNFKEQ. CDR3 length: 16 residues. The source was peripheral blood, collected before pregnancy. The clonotype originates from a female donor with multiple sclerosis, enrolled in a pregnancy study. The chain combines TRBV4-2 with TRBJ1-4, with a tentative D call TRBD1 (5 bases). CDR3 coding DNA: TGTGCCAGCAGCCAAGGCGGGACGGTAACTAATGAAAAACTGTTTTTT. Its protein product is CASSQGGTVTNEKLFF.